This T cell receptor (beta chain) emerged from a study of blood T cell repertoires in COVID-19. The table came from immunoSEQ multiplex PCR; TCRdb's copy has only in-frame clones and leaves some out. Among under 120,000 clones listed, roughly 85% were seen once. The CDR3 contains 14 residues. Per germline, CDR1 MGHDK and CDR2 SYGVNS. Losses at the gene ends were 6 bases for V and 8 bases for J; bases not matched to a gene: 8. Material for sequencing was peripheral blood. The receptor was derived from a human donor in a cohort sampled during active COVID-19. The V call is TRBV25-1, the J call TRBJ2-2, with 8 bases that match TRBD1. As DNA, the CDR3 is TGTGCCAGCAGCCTGGGCAGGGGGCTTGGGGAGCTGTTTTTT. Amino acids: CASSLGRGLGELFF.